The source of this T cell receptor beta chain is a study of memory CD4+ T cells and cytomegalovirus serostatus. Study-wide points: CD4+ memory repertoires contained about two fifths of the 164 reported CMV TCRbeta sequences. A US-trained random forest predicted CMV serostatus with median AUC roughly 0.91. The CMV-associated TCR signature appears largely within the CD4+ memory repertoire.

V lost 6 bases, J lost 0 bases, and 12 bases lay in between. The CDR3 is 14 residues long. In germline, CDR1 is MDHEN, CDR2 SYDVKM. Produced via immunoSEQ multiplex PCR; TCRdb's table is partial and in-frame only. The data show about 67,000 clones, 76% seen once. Single viable CD3+CD4+CD8-CD45RO+ cells were sorted as the memory CD4+ T cells. Concerning this clone: Its specificity is not known.

This chain uses TRBV28 with TRBJ2-7; perhaps D is TRBD1 or TRBD2 (5 bases each). What was sequenced was memory CD4+ T cells from blood. The TCR sequence derives from an adult in good health and CMV-seropositive. The chain's CDR3 is CASSPGPASYEQYF. In nucleotides, the CDR3 is TGTGCCAGCAGCCCGGGACCCGCCTCCTACGAGCAGTACTTC.